These T cell receptor beta chains were read from a single sample in a study of blood T cell repertoires in COVID-19. This table comes from immunoSEQ multiplex PCR, and its TCRdb copy is limited to in-frame clones, with some not included. The table shows hundreds of thousands of clones, with roughly 80% occurring only once. Material: PBMCs or T cells enriched from blood (not recorded which). Receptors originate from a man aged 35-49 years who had been exposed to COVID-19. Each CDR3 is given with its conserved first and last residue. The D gene is left open where the match is weak. Clone size appears in some rows only: once, few, many, or a class for an expanded clone.

D gene	V gene	clone size	J gene	CDR3 protein	CDR3 DNA
-	TRBV27	-	TRBJ2-2	CASSSGGVNTGELFF	TGTGCCAGCAGTTCCGGGGGAGTCAACACCGGGGAGCTGTTTTTT
-	TRBV20-1	-	TRBJ1-2	CSASKDTQNYGYTF	TGCAGTGCTAGTAAGGACACCCAAAACTATGGCTACACCTTC
TRBD1	TRBV12-5	-	TRBJ1-1	CASGSRVGGAGTEAFF	TGTGCTAGTGGTTCAAGAGTAGGGGGCGCGGGAACTGAAGCTTTCTTT
TRBD2	TRBV27	-	TRBJ2-1	CASSLSAGDWGRQFF	TGTGCCAGCAGTTTATCTGCGGGAGACTGGGGTAGGCAGTTCTTC
TRBD1	TRBV19	-	TRBJ1-2	CASSIAGTGSYGYTF	TGTGCCAGTAGTATTGCTGGGACAGGGTCGTATGGCTACACCTTC
TRBD1	TRBV18	few	TRBJ1-6	CASSPTGARSPLHF	TGTGCCAGCTCACCGACAGGGGCACGATCACCCCTCCACTTT
-	TRBV9	-	TRBJ1-5	CASSSGDQPQHF	TGTGCCAGTTCCAGCGGGGATCAGCCCCAGCATTTT
TRBD1	TRBV30	-	TRBJ1-6	CAWSGTGGSPLHF	TGTGCCTGGTCCGGGACAGGGGGTTCACCCCTCCACTTT
-	TRBV7-9	-	TRBJ1-5	CASSFAGDNQPQHF	TGTGCCAGCAGCTTCGCAGGGGACAATCAGCCCCAGCATTTT
-	TRBV9	-	TRBJ2-3	CASSVARGTQFGTQYF	TGTGCCAGCAGCGTAGCCCGGGGAACCCAGTTCGGCACGCAGTATTTT
-	TRBV29-1	once	TRBJ1-1	CSVHKPGKNTEAFF	TGCAGCGTTCATAAACCGGGAAAAAACACTGAAGCTTTCTTT
-	TRBV5-1	-	TRBJ1-3	CASSLGFDGSGNTIYF	TGCGCCAGCAGCTTGGGGTTCGACGGGTCTGGAAACACCATATATTTT
-	TRBV13	-	TRBJ2-7	CASSLEAGSSYEQYF	TGTGCCAGCAGCTTAGAGGCAGGGTCCTCCTACGAGCAGTACTTC
-	TRBV5-1	-	TRBJ1-3	CASSSGSGNTIYF	TGCGCCAGCAGCTCAGGGTCAGGAAACACCATATATTTT
TRBD2	TRBV3-1/TRBV3-2	-	TRBJ2-7	CASRGTSGTSYEQYF	TGTGCCAGCAGAGGGACTAGCGGGACGTCCTACGAGCAGTACTTC
TRBD2	TRBV18	-	TRBJ2-5	CASSPSGIRETQYF	TGTGCCAGCTCACCAAGCGGGATTAGAGAGACCCAGTACTTC
-	TRBV13	-	TRBJ1-1	CASSLGLFTEAFF	TGTGCCAGCAGCTTGGGCCTGTTCACTGAAGCTTTCTTT
TRBD2	TRBV3-1/TRBV3-2	-	TRBJ2-7	CASSQVAGGPVLYEQYF	TGTGCCAGCAGCCAAGTAGCGGGAGGGCCGGTTTTGTACGAGCAGTACTTC
-	TRBV19	-	TRBJ1-5	CASSRRSQTPQHF	TGTGCCAGTAGTAGGAGGTCCCAAACGCCCCAGCATTTT